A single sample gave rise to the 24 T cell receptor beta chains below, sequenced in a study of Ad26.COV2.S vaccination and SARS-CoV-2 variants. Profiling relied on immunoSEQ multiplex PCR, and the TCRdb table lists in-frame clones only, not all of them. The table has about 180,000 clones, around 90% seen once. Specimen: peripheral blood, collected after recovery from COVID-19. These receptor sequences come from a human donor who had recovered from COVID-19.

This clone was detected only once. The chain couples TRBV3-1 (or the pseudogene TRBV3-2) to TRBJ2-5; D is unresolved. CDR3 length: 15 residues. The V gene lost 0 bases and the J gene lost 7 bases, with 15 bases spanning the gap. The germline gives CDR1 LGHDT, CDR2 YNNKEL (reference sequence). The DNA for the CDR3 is TGTGCCAGCAGCCAAGATCCTCTCCATACCAGGACCCAGTACTTC. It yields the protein CASSQDPLHTRTQYF.

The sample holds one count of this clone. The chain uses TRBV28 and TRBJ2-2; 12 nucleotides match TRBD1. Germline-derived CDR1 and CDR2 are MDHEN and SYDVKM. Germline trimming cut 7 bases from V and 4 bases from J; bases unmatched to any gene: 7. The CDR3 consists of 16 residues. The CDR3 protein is CASKGQGAISTGELFF. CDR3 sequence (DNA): TGTGCCAGCAAGGGACAGGGGGCCATTAGCACCGGGGAGCTGTTTTTT.

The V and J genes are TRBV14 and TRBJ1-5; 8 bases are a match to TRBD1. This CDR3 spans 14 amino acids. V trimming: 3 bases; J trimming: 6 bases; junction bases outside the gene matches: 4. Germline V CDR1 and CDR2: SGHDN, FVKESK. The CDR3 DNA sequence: TGTGCCAGCAGCCATACAGGGGGGGGTCAGCCCCAGCATTTT. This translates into CASSHTGGGQPQHF.

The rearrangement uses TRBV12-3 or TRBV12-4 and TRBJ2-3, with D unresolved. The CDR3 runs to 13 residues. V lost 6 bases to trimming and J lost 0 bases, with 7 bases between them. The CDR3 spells CASSPASTDTQYF. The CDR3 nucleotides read TGTGCCAGCAGCCCCGCAAGCACAGATACGCAGTATTTT.

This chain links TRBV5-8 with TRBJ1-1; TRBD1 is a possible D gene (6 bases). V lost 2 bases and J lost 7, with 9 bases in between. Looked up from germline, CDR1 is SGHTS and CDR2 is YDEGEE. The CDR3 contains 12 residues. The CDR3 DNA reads TGTGCCAGCAGCTTAGGGGGGATTGAAGCTTTCTTT. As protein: CASSLGGIEAFF.

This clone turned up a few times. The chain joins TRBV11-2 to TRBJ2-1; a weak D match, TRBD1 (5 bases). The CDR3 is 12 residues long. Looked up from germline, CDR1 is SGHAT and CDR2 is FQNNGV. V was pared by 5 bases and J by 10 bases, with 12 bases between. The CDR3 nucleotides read TGTGCCAGCAGCCTCCAGGGTGGAGAGCAGTTCTTC. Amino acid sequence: CASSLQGGEQFF.

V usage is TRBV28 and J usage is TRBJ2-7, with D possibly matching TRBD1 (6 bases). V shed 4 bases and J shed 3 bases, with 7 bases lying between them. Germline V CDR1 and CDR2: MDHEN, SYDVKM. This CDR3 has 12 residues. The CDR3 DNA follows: TGTGCCAGCAGTTGGACAGACTACGAGCAGTACTTC. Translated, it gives CASSWTDYEQYF.

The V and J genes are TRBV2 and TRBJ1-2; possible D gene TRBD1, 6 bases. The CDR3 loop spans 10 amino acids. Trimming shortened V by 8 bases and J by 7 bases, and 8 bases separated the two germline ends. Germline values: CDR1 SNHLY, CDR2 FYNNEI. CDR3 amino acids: CASGQFGYTF. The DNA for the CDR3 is TGTGCCAGCGGACAGTTTGGCTACACCTTC.

The DNA of the CDR3 is TGCGCCAGCAGCCGTCGGATGTACAATGAGCAGTTCTTC. Translated, it gives CASSRRMYNEQFF. V usage is TRBV5-1 and J usage is TRBJ2-1; D gene unclear. The V gene lost 4 bases and the J gene lost 4 bases, with 9 bases spanning the gap. Germline V gene sequence: CDR1 SGHRS, CDR2 YFSETQ. The CDR3 is 13 amino acids. Filled out from reference TRBV5-1 and TRBJ2-1, the complete variable domain reads KAGVTQTPRYLIKTRGQQVTLSCSPISGHRSVSWYQQTPGQGLQFLFEYFSETQRNKGNFPGRFSGRQFSNSRSEMNVSTLELGDSALYLCASSRRMYNEQFFGPGTRLTVL.

In DNA, the CDR3 is TGCAGCGTGGGGGACAGGGGGTATGGCTACACCTTC. It codes for CSVGDRGYGYTF. J is TRBJ1-2 and V is TRBV29-1, with TRBD1 identical over 11 bases. The germline V gene has CDR1 SQVTM and CDR2 ANQGSEA. The J segment lost 5 bases and the V segment lost 6 bases, leaving 2 bases of the junction unmatched. The CDR3 covers 12 residues.

This chain's CDR3 is CASSLGPGGELFF. The CDR3 DNA reads TGTGCCAGCAGCTTAGGACCCGGGGGGGAGCTGTTTTTT. This chain joins TRBV7-3 and TRBJ2-2; D is unresolved. The CDR3 totals 13 residues. Germline V gives CDR1 SGHTA, CDR2 FQGTGA. V lost 2 bases to trimming and J lost 8 bases, with 9 bases between them.

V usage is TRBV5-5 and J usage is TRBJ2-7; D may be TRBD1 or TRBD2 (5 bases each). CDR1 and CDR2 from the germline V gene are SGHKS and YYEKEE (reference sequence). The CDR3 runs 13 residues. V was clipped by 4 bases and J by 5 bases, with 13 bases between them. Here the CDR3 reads CASSTREPDEQYF. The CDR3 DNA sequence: TGTGCCAGCAGCACCAGGGAGCCCGACGAGCAGTACTTC.

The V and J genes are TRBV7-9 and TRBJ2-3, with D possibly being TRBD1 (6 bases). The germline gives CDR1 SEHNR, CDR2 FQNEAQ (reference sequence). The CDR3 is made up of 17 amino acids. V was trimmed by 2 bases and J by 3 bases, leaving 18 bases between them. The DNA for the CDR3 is TGTGCCAGCAGCTTATATCCTAACAGGGTAAGAACAGATACGCAGTATTTT. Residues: CASSLYPNRVRTDTQYF.

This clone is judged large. The CDR3 here is CATSRESLLYPGPRLTDTQYF. For the CDR3, the DNA is TGTGCCACCAGCAGAGAGAGCCTACTATATCCGGGACCCCGTCTTACAGATACGCAGTATTTT. The chain employs TRBV15 and TRBJ2-3, with D perhaps given as TRBD1 or TRBD2 (5 bases each). CDR1 and CDR2 from the germline V gene are LNHNV and YYDKDF (reference sequence). There are 21 residues in the CDR3. The germline V and J ends were trimmed by 0 bases and 3 bases, with 28 bases remaining between them.

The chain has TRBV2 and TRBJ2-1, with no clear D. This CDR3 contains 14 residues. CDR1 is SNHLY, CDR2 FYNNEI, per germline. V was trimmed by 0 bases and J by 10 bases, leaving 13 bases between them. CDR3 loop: CASSEAPNTSEQFF. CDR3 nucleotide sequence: TGTGCCAGCAGTGAAGCGCCTAACACATCCGAGCAGTTCTTC.

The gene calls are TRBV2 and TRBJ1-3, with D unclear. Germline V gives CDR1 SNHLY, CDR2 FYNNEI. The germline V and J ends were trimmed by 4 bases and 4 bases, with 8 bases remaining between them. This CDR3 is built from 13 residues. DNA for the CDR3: TGTGCCAGCAGTGGAAGGAGGGGAAACACCATATATTTT. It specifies CASSGRRGNTIYF. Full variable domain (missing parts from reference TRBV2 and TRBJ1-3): EPEVTQTPSHQVTQMGQEVILRCVPISNHLYFYWYRQILGQKVEFLVSFYNNEISEKSEIFDDQFSVERPDGSNFTLKIRSTKLEDSAMYFCASSGRRGNTIYFGEGSWLTVV.

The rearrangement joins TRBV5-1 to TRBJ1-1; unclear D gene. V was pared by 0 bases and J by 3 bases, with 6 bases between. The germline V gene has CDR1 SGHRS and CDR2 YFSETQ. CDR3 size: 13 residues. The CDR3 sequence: CASSLGVDTEAFF. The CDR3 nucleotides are TGCGCCAGCAGCTTGGGGGTGGACACTGAAGCTTTCTTT.

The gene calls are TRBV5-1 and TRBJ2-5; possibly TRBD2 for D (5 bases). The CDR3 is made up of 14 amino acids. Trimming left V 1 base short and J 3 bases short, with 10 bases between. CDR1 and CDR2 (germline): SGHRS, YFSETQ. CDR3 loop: CASSLKRRKETQYF. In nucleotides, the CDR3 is TGCGCCAGCAGCTTGAAGCGGCGTAAAGAGACCCAGTACTTC.

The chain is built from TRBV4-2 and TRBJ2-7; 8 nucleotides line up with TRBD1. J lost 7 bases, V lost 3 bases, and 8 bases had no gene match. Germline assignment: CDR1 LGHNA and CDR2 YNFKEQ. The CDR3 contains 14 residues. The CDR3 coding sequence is TGTGCCAGCAGCCAGGAAGACAGGGGTGGGGAGCAGTACTTC. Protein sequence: CASSQEDRGGEQYF.

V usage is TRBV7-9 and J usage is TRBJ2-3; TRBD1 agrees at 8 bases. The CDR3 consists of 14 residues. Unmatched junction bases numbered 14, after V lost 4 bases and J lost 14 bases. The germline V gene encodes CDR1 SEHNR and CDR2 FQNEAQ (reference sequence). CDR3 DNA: TGTGCCAGCAGCTCCCACGGCGGCAGGGGGCAAATGTATTTT. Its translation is CASSSHGGRGQMYF.

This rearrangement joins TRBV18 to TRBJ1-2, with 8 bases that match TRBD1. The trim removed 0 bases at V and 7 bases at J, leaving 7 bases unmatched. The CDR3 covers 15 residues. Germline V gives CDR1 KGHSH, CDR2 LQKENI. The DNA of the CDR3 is TGTGCCAGCTCACCACCGCTAGACAGGGGTATTGGCTACACCTTC. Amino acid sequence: CASSPPLDRGIGYTF.

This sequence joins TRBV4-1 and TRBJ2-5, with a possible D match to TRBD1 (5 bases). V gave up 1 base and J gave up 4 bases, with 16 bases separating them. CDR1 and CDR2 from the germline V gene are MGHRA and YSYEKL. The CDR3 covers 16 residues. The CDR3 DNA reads TGCGCCAGCAGCCAAGTGCCCTGGGGTAGGGGAGAGACCCAGTACTTC. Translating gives CASSQVPWGRGETQYF.

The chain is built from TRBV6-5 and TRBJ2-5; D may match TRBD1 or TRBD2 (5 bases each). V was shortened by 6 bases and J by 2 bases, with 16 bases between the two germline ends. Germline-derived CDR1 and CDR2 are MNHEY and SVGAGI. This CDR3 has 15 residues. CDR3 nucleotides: TGTGCCAGCAGATCCTCCGGGACCCAACAAGAGACCCAGTACTTC. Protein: CASRSSGTQQETQYF.

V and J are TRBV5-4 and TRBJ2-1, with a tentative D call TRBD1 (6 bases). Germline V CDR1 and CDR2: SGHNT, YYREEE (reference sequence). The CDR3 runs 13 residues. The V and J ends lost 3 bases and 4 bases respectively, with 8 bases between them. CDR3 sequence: CASSSTGYNEQFF. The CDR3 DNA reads TGTGCCAGCAGCTCAACAGGGTACAATGAGCAGTTCTTC. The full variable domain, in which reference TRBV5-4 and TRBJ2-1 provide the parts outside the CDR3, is ETGVTQSPTHLIKTRGQQVTLRCSSQSGHNTVSWYQQALGQGPQFIFQYYREEENGRGNFPPRFSGLQFPNYSSELNVNALELDDSALYLCASSSTGYNEQFFGPGTRLTVL.